This TCR beta chain was sequenced in a study of human T cells and chemical hapten exposure. TCRdb reprocessed the RACE reads with MiXCR, giving one entry per CDR3 protein. The table lists almost 40,000 distinct CDR3 sequences, more than 8% of them singletons. Per the germline V gene, CDR1 is MNHEY and CDR2 is SMNVEV (reference sequence). The J segment lost 7 bases and the V segment lost 8 bases, leaving 5 bases of the junction unmatched. The CDR3 totals 12 residues. This clonotype has only a few counts. Time point defined: patch test 3, about 24 weeks after DPC sensitization. Treatment indicated: therapeutic diphenylcyclopropenone sensitization with weekly scalp DPC. Extraction of total RNA was performed on unfractionated whole blood.

The V call is TRBV27, the J call TRBJ2-1; TRBD2 aligns across 7 bases. The starting material was whole blood, obtained in connection with sensitization to the hapten diphenylcyclopropenone (DPC). This clonotype was obtained from a man between 50 and 59 years old with alopecia areata. Some clones in this sample may be carry-over from other donors' samples. This chain's CDR3 is CASSWGGNEQFF. In DNA form, the CDR3 reads TGTGCCAGCTCATGGGGAGGGAATGAGCAGTTCTTC.